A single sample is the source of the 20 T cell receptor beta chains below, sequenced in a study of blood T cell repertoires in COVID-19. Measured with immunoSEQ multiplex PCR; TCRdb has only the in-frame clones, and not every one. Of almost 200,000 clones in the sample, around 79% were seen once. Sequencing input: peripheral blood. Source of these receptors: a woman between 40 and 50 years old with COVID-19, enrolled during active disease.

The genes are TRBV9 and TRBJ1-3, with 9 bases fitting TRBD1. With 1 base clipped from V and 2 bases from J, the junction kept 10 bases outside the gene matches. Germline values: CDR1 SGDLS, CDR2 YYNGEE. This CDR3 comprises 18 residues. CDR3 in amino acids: CASSVRDRAFPPGNTIYF. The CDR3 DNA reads TGTGCCAGCAGCGTACGGGACAGGGCGTTCCCTCCTGGAAACACCATATATTTT. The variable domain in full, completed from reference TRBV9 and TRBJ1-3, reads DSGVTQTPKHLITATGQRVTLRCSPRSGDLSVYWYQQSLDQGLQFLIQYYNGEERAKGNILERFSAQQFPDLHSELNLSSLELGDSALYFCASSVRDRAFPPGNTIYFGEGSWLTVV.

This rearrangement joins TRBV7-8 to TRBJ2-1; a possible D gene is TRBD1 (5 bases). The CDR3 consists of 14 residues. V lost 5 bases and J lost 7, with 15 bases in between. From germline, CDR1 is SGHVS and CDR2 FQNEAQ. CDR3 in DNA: TGTGCCAGCAGCCCCACACAGGTCGGGAATGAGCAGTTCTTC. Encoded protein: CASSPTQVGNEQFF.

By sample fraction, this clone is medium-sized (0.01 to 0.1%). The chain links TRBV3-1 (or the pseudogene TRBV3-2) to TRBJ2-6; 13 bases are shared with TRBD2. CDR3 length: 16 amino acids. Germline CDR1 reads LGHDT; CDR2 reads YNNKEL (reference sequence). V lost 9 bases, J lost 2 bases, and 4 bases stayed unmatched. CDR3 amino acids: CASLGLAGPGANVLTF. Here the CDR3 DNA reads TGTGCCAGTTTGGGACTAGCGGGGCCTGGGGCCAACGTCCTGACTTTC.

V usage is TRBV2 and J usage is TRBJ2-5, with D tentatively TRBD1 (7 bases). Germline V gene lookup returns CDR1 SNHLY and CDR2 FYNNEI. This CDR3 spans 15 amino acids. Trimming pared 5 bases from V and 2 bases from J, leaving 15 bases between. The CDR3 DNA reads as TGTGCCAGCAGTCGGGAGACAGGGCTACAAGAGACCCAGTACTTC. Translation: CASSRETGLQETQYF.

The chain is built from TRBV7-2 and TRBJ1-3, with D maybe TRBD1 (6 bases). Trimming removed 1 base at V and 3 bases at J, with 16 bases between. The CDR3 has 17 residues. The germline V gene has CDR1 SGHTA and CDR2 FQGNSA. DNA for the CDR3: TGTGCCAGCAGCTTAGATAGGGGGACCCTTCTTGGAAACACCATATATTTT. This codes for CASSLDRGTLLGNTIYF.

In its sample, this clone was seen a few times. The CDR3 sequence: CASSEAPHGELFF. The CDR3 region has the DNA TGTGCCAGCAGTGAAGCTCCCCACGGGGAGCTGTTTTTT. The chain combines TRBV2 with TRBJ2-2; D ambiguous. CDR3 size: 13 residues. Germline CDR1 is SNHLY and CDR2 is FYNNEI. The ends were cut back, 0 bases at V and 7 bases at J, with 6 bases in the middle.

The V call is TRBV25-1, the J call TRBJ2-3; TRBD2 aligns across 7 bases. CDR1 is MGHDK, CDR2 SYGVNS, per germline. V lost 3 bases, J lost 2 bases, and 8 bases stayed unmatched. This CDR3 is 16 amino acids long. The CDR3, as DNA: TGTGCCAGCAGTGAGAGTCTGGGGAGGGCCACAGATACGCAGTATTTT. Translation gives CASSESLGRATDTQYF.

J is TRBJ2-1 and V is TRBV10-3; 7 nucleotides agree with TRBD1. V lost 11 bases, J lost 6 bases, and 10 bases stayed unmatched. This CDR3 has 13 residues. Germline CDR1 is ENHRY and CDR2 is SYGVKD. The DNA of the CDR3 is TGTGCCGCGACAGGGATTAATGGCAATGAGCAGTTCTTC. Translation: CAATGINGNEQFF.

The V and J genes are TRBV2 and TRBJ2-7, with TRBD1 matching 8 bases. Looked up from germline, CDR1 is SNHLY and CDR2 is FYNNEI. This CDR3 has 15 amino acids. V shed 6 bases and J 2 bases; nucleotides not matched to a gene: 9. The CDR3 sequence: CASSEGTGNAYEQYF. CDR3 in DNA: TGTGCCAGCAGCGAGGGGACAGGAAATGCCTACGAGCAGTACTTC.

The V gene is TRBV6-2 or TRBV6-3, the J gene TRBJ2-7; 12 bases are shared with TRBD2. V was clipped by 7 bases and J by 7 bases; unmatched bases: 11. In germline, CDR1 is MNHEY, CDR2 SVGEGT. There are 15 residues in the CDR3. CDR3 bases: TGTGCCAGCACCCCTAGCGGGGGGGCTCGTTCTGAGCAGTACTTC. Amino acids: CASTPSGGARSEQYF.

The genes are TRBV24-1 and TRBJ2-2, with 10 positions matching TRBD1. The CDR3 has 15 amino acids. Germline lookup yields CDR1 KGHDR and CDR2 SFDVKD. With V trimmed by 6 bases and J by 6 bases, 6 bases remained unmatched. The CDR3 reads CATSRQGAEAGELFF. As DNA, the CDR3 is TGTGCCACCAGTAGACAGGGGGCGGAGGCCGGGGAGCTGTTTTTT.

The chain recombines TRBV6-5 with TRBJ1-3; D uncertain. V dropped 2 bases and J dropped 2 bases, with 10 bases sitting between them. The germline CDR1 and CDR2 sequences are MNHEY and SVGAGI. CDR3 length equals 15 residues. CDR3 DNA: TGTGCCAGCAGTTACGGTGCAGGAACTGGAAACACCATATATTTT. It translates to CASSYGAGTGNTIYF.

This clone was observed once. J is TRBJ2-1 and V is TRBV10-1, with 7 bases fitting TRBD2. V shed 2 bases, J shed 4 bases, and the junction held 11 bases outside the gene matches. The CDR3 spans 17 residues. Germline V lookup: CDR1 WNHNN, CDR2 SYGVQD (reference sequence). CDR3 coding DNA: TGCGCCAGCAGTGAGGGGGACTATAACTCGATGTACAATGAGCAGTTCTTC. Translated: CASSEGDYNSMYNEQFF.

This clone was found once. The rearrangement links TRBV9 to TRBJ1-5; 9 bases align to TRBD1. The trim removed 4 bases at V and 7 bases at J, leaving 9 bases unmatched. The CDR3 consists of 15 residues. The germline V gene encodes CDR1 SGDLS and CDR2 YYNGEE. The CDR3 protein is CASSPTGGMIQPQHF. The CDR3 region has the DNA TGTGCCAGCAGCCCGACAGGGGGAATGATCCAGCCCCAGCATTTT.

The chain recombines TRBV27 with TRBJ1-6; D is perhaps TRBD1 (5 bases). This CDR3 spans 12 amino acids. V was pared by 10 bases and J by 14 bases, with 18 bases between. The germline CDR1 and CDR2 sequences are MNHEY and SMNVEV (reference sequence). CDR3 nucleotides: TGTGCCACTAAGGACACTTTTGGGGCCCTCCACTTT. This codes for CATKDTFGALHF.

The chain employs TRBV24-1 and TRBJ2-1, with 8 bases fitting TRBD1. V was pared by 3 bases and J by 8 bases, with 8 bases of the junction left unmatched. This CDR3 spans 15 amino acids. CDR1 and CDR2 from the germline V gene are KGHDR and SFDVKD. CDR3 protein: CATSDPRTGQDEQFF. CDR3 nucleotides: TGTGCCACCAGTGATCCCCGGACAGGGCAGGATGAGCAGTTCTTC.

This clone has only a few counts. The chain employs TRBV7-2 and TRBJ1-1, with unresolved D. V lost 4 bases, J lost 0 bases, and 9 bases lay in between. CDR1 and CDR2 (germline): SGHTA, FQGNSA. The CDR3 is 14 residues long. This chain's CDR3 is CASSSSVVNTEAFF. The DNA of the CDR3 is TGTGCCAGCAGCTCGTCAGTTGTGAACACTGAAGCTTTCTTT.

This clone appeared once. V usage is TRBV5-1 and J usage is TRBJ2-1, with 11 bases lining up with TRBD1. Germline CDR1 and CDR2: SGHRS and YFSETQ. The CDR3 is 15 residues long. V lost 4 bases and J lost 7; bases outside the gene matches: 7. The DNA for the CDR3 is TGCGCCAGCAGCCCTAGGGGGACAGGGGGAAATGAGCAGTTCTTC. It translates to CASSPRGTGGNEQFF. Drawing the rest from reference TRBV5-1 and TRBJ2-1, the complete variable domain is KAGVTQTPRYLIKTRGQQVTLSCSPISGHRSVSWYQQTPGQGLQFLFEYFSETQRNKGNFPGRFSGRQFSNSRSEMNVSTLELGDSALYLCASSPRGTGGNEQFFGPGTRLTVL.

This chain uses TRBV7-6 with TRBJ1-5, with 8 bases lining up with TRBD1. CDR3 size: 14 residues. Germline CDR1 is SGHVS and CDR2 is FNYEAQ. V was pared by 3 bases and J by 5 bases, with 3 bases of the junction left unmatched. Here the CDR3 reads CASSLDRDYQPQHF. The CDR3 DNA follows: TGTGCCAGCAGCTTGGACAGGGATTATCAGCCCCAGCATTTT.

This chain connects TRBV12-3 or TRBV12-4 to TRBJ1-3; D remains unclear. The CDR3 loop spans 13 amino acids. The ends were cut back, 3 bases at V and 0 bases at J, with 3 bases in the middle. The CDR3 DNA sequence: TGTGCCAGCAGTTTTTACTCTGGAAACACCATATATTTT. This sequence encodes CASSFYSGNTIYF.